The 2 T cell receptor beta chains reported below all come from one sample, sequenced in a study of response to subunit inactivated influenza vaccine. TCRdb re-called the RT-PCR reads through MiXCR, storing one row per CDR3 protein. Among hundreds of thousands of distinct CDR3 sequences listed, 25% were seen once. The sample in question was CD4+ T cells sorted from PBMCs, obtained about 5 days after vaccination. Every receptor here comes from a middle-aged man who received an inactivated influenza vaccine.

The table lists this clonotype with a few counts. This chain joins TRBV15 and TRBJ2-5, with unresolved D. The CDR3 length is 15 residues. Trimming stripped 0 bases from V and 5 bases from J, with 13 bases between. Germline V CDR1 and CDR2: LNHNV, YYDKDF (reference sequence). The CDR3 protein is CATSRDRVGWETQYF. The CDR3 DNA reads TGTGCCACCAGCAGAGATAGGGTCGGTTGGGAGACCCAGTACTTC.

V and J are TRBV20-1 and TRBJ2-3; D possibly matches TRBD1 or TRBD2 (5 bases each). Germline V CDR1 and CDR2: DFQATT, SNEGSKA (reference sequence). The CDR3 length is 16 residues. V was shortened by 0 bases and J by 0 bases, with 13 bases between the two germline ends. The CDR3 reads CSARDRGGASTDTQYF. CDR3 nucleotide sequence: TGCAGTGCTAGAGATCGGGGCGGTGCTAGCACAGATACGCAGTATTTT.